Listed below are T cell receptor beta chains from one sample, sequenced in a study of post-analysis software for immune sequencing data. TCRdb redid the calling of the PCR reads with MiXCR, one entry per CDR3 protein. The table has about 760,000 distinct CDR3 sequences, 25% to 30% seen once. The sequenced material came from blood. The receptors stem from a girl aged 5-17 years with multiple sclerosis. CDR3s leave out the opening cysteine and the closing phenylalanine or tryptophan.

j_gene	v_gene	CDR3aa
TRBJ2-5	TRBV20-1	SASKREGPLEETQY
TRBJ1-1	TRBV10-2	ASSAGLPAEAF
TRBJ2-6	TRBV27	ASSADRGHVKGANVLT
TRBJ2-3	TRBV12-3/TRBV12-4	ASSLYGAGGDTDTQY
TRBJ2-3	TRBV6-2/TRBV6-3	ASSLEATDTQY
TRBJ2-7	TRBV2	ASSVNHEQY
TRBJ2-1	TRBV5-1	ASSLGSGGRAGYNEQF
TRBJ2-7	TRBV7-2	ASTLGTGIPYEQY
TRBJ2-7	TRBV5-1	VSSIQGPYEQY
TRBJ2-3	TRBV18	ASSPDHQGTDTQY
TRBJ2-3	TRBV12-3/TRBV12-4	ASSLFRGSRTDTQY
TRBJ2-7	TRBV7-2	ASSETTSGSLIRQY
TRBJ2-3	TRBV14	ASSQAGRDTQY
TRBJ1-2	TRBV5-1	ASSPTRLITGGNGYT
TRBJ1-2	TRBV6-1	ASSELGTGVVGYT
TRBJ2-3	TRBV29-1	SVAFVPDTQY
TRBJ2-5	TRBV7-9	ASRLSGWLTNEQY
TRBJ2-1	TRBV7-2	ASRNRQVVEQF
TRBJ2-3	TRBV29-1	SVHTPTPKGTDTQY
TRBJ2-1	TRBV7-8	ASSRGGTRGDEQF
TRBJ1-5	TRBV19	ASSIVTGQGNQPQH
TRBJ2-3	TRBV2	ATPETSTDTQY
TRBJ1-6	TRBV28	ASSKPGQVYNSPLH
TRBJ2-4	TRBV9	ASSVSGQPLEQY
TRBJ2-5	TRBV27	ASSPITTSGYQETQY
TRBJ2-2	TRBV12-3/TRBV12-4	ASIRAANTGELF
TRBJ2-6	TRBV29-1	SVVSSGSLRANVLT
TRBJ2-7	TRBV20-1	SAREVTEQY
TRBJ1-6	TRBV20-1	SARAGRANSPLH
TRBJ2-7	TRBV20-1	SARGSSGASYEQY
TRBJ1-4	TRBV7-9	ASSRYGRSNEKLF
TRBJ2-3	TRBV20-1	SANGQLEGADTQY
TRBJ2-3	TRBV29-1	SVEGASRGADTQY
TRBJ2-1	TRBV9	AGSVASGVYNEQF
TRBJ1-1	TRBV28	ASSTLVGRTEAF
TRBJ2-1	TRBV20-1	STEGRRFDEQF
TRBJ1-2	TRBV11-2	ASSSLRDRGRDYYGYT
TRBJ1-4	TRBV4-3	ASSQGGTSEKLF
TRBJ2-7	TRBV4-3	ASSQDWQGNAYEQY
TRBJ1-5	TRBV7-9	ASSLAGTGGITKPQH
TRBJ1-5	TRBV28	ATRAGNQPQH
TRBJ1-2	TRBV4-3	ASSQDSSQGYYGYT
TRBJ2-1	TRBV5-1	ASSLVRGRDEQF
-	TRBV6-2/TRBV6-3	ASRPMDYPNREQY
-	TRBV5-1	ASSPQGGRGETQY
TRBJ2-2	TRBV6-4	ASSGAAGRGELF
TRBJ2-3	TRBV4-1	ASSQGVGTDTQY